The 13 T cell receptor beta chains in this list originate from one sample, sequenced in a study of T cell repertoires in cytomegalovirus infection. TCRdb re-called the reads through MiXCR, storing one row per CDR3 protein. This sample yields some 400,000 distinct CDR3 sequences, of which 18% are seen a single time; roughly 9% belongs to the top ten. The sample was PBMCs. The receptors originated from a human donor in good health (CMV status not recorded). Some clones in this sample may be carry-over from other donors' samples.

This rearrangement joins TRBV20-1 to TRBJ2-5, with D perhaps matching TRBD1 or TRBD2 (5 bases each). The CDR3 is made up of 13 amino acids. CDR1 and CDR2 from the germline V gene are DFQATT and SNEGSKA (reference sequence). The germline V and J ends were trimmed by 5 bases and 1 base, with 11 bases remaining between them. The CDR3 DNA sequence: TGCAGTGCTTGGGACCAGGCCCAAGAGACCCAGTACTTC. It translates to CSAWDQAQETQYF.

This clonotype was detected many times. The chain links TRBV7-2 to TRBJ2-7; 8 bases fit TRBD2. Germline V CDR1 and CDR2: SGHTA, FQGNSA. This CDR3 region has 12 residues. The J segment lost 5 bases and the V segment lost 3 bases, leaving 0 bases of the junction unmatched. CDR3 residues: CASSLREDEQYF. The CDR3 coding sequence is TGTGCCAGCAGCTTGCGGGAGGACGAGCAGTACTTC. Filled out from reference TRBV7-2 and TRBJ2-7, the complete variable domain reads GAGVSQSPSNKVTEKGKDVELRCDPISGHTALYWYRQSLGQGLEFLIYFQGNSAPDKSGLPSDRFSAERTGGSVSTLTIQRTQQEDSAVYLCASSLREDEQYFGPGTRLTVT.

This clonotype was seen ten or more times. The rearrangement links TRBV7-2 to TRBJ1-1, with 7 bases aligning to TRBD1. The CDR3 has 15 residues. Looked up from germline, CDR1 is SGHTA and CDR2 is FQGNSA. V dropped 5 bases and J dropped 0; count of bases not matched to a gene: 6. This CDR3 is CASSQTGVMNTEAFF. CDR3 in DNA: TGTGCCAGCAGCCAAACAGGGGTCATGAACACTGAAGCTTTCTTT.

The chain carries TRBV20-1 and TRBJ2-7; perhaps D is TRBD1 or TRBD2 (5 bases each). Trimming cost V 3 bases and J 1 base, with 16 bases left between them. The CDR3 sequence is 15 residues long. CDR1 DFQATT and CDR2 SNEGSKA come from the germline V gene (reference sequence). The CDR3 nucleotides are TGCAGTGCTAGGGACGGGGTAGGGGCATCCTACGAGCAGTACTTC. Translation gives CSARDGVGASYEQYF.

Here the CDR3 reads CAAGGPLGSGANVLTF. DNA of the CDR3: TGTGCCGCAGGCGGCCCTTTAGGCTCTGGGGCCAACGTCCTGACTTTC. The rearrangement links TRBV15 to TRBJ2-6; D ambiguous. Looked up from germline, CDR1 is LNHNV and CDR2 is YYDKDF (reference sequence). Trimming cost V 11 bases and J 0 bases, with 17 bases left between them. The CDR3 runs 16 residues.

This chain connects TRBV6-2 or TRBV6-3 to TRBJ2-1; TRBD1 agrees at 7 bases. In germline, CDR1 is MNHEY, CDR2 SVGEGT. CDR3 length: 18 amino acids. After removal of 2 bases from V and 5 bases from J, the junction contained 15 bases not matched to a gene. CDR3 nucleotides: TGTGCCAGCAGTTACCGAGGGGACCTAAACCAGGGGGACAATGAGCAGTTCTTC. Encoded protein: CASSYRGDLNQGDNEQFF.

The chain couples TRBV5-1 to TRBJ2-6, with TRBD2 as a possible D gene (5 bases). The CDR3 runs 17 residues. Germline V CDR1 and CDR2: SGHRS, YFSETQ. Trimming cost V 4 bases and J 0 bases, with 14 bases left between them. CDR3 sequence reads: CASSMDLLSSGANVLTF. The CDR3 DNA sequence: TGCGCCAGCAGCATGGACTTACTTAGCTCTGGGGCCAACGTCCTGACTTTC.

CDR3 sequence (DNA): TGTGCCAGCAAGGAGACTACCTCTGGGGCCAACGTCCTGACTTTC. As protein: CASKETTSGANVLTF. The rearrangement links TRBV6-2 or TRBV6-3 to TRBJ2-6; the D gene is possibly TRBD2 (5 bases). Trimming left V 7 bases short and J 0 bases short, with 10 bases between. The CDR3 is 15 amino acids. Germline CDR1 and CDR2: MNHEY and SVGEGT.

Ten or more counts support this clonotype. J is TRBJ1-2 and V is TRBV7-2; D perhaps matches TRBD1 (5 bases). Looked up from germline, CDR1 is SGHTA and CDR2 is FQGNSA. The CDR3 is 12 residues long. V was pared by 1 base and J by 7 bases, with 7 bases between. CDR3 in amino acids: CASSLVGTGYTF. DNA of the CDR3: TGTGCCAGCAGCTTAGTAGGGACTGGCTACACCTTC.

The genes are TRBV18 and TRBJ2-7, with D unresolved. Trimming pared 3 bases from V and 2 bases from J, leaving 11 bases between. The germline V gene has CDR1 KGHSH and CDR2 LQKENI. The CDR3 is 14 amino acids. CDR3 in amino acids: CASSPPGWAYEQYF. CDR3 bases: TGTGCCAGCTCACCGCCCGGTTGGGCCTACGAGCAGTACTTC.

In nucleotides, the CDR3 is TGTGCCAGCAGTTTAGTGGAGGGAGCTTTCTTT. Translation: CASSLVEGAFF. This chain uses TRBV12-3 or TRBV12-4 with TRBJ1-1; D is ambiguous. Trimming stripped 1 base from V and 10 bases from J, with 7 bases between. The CDR3 loop spans 11 amino acids.

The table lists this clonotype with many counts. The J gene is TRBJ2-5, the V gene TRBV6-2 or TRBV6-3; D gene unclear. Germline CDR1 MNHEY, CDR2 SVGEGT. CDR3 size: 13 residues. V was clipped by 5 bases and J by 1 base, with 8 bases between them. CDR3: CASSDAAQETQYF. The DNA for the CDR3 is TGTGCCAGCAGTGACGCGGCCCAAGAGACCCAGTACTTC.

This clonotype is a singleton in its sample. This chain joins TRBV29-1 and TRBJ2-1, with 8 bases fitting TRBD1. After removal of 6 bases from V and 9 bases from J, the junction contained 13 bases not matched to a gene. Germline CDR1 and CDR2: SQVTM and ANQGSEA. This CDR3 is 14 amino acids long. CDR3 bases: TGCAGCGTCGAAAGGGACAGGCTAATTCGTGAGCAGTTCTTC. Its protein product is CSVERDRLIREQFF.